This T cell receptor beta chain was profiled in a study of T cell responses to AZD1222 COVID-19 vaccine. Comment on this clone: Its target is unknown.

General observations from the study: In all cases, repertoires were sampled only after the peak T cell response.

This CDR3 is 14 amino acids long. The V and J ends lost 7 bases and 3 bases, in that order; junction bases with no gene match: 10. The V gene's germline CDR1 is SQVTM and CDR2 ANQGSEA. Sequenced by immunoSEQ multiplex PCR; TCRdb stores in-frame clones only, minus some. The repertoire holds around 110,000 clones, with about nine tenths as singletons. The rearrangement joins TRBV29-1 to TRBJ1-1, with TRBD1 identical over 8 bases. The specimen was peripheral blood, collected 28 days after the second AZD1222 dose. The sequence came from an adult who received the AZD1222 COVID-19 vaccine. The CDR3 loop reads CSAGTGRVDTEAFF. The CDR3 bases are TGCAGCGCTGGGACAGGAAGGGTGGACACTGAAGCTTTCTTT.